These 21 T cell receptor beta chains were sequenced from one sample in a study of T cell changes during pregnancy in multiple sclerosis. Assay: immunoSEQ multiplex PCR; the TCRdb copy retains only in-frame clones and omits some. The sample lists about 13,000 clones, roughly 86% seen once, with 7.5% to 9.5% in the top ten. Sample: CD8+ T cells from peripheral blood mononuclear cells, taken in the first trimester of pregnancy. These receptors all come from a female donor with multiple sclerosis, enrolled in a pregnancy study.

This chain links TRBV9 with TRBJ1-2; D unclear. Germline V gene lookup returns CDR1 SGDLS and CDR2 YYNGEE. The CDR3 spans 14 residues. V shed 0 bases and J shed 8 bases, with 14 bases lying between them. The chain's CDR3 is CASSVAAGTEGYTF. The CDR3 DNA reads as TGTGCCAGCAGCGTAGCTGCGGGCACGGAAGGCTACACCTTC. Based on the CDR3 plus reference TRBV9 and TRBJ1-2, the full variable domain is DSGVTQTPKHLITATGQRVTLRCSPRSGDLSVYWYQQSLDQGLQFLIQYYNGEERAKGNILERFSAQQFPDLHSELNLSSLELGDSALYFCASSVAAGTEGYTFGSGTRLTVV.

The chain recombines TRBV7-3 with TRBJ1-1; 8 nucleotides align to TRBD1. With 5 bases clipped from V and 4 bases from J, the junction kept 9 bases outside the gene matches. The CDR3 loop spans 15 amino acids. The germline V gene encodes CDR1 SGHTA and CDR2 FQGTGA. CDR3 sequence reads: CASSPRQGSFTEAFF. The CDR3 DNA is TGTGCCAGCAGCCCCCGACAGGGGAGTTTCACTGAAGCTTTCTTT.

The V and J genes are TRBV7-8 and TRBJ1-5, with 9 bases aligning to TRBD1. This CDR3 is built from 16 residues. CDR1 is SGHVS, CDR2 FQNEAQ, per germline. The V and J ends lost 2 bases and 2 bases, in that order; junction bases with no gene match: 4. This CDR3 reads CASSLPGQGGNQPQHF. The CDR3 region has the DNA TGTGCCAGCAGCTTACCGGGACAGGGTGGCAATCAGCCCCAGCATTTT.

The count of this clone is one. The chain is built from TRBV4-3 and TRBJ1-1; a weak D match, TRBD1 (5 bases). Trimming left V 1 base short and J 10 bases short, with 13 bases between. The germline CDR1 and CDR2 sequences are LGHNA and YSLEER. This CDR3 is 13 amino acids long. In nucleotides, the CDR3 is TGCGCCAGCAGCCAAGCGGGGGACTTTGCAGCTTTCTTT. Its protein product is CASSQAGDFAAFF.

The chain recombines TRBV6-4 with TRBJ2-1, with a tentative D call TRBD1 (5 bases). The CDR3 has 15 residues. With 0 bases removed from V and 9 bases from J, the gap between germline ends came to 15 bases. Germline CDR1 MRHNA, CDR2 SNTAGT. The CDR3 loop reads CASSDSGKDNSEQFF. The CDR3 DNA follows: TGTGCCAGCAGTGACTCTGGGAAGGACAATAGTGAGCAGTTCTTC.

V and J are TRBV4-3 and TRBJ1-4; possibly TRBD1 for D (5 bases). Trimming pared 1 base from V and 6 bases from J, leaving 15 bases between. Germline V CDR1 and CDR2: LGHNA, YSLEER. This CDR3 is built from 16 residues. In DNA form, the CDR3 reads TGCGCCAGCAGCCAAGTTTTCGGCAGGGTGGATGAAAAACTGTTTTTT. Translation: CASSQVFGRVDEKLFF.

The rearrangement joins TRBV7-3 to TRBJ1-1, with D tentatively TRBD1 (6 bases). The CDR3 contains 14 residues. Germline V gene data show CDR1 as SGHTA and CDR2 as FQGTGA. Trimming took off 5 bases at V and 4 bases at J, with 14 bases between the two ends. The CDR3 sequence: CASSRFHRVTEAFF. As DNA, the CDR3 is TGTGCCAGCAGCCGATTCCACAGGGTCACTGAAGCTTTCTTT.

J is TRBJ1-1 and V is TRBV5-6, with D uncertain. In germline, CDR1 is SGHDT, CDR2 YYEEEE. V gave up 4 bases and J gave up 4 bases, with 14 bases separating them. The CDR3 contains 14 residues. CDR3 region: CASSEGPGSTEAFF. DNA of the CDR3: TGTGCCAGCAGCGAAGGACCTGGGAGCACTGAAGCTTTCTTT.

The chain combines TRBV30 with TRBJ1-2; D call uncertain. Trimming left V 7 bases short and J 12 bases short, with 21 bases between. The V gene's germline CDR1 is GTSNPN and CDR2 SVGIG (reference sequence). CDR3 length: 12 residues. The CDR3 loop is CASNSGPYGDTF. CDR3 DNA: TGTGCCTCCAACTCTGGACCGTACGGGGACACCTTC.

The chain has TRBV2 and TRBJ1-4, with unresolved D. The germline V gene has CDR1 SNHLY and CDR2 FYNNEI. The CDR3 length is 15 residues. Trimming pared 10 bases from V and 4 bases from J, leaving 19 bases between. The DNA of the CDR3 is TGTGCCACCCTAACCACCCGAGCGGGTAATGAAAAACTGTTTTTT. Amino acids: CATLTTRAGNEKLFF.

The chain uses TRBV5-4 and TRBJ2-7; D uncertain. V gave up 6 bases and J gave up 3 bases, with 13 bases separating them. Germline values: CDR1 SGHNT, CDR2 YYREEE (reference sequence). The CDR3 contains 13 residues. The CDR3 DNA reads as TGTGCCAGCAATTCTGGGCAGGACTACGAGCAGTACTTC. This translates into CASNSGQDYEQYF.

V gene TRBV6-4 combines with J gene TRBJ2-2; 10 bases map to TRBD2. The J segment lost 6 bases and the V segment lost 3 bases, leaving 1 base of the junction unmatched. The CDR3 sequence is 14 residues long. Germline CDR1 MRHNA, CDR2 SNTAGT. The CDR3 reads CASSESGGAGELFF. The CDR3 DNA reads TGTGCCAGCAGTGAGAGCGGGGGGGCCGGGGAGCTGTTTTTT.

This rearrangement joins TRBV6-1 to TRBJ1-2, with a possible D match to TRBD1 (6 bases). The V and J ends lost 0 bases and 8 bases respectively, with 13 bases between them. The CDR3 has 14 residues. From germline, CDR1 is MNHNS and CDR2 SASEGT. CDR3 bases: TGTGCCAGCAGTGAAGCGTGGGGGGGCTGGGGCTACACCTTC. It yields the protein CASSEAWGGWGYTF.

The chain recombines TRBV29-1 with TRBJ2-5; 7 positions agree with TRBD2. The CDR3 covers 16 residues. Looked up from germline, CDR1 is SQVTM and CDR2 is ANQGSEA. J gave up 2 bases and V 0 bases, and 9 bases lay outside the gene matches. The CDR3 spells CSVEDQAGELQETQYF. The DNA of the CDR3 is TGCAGCGTTGAAGATCAGGCGGGGGAGTTACAAGAGACCCAGTACTTC.

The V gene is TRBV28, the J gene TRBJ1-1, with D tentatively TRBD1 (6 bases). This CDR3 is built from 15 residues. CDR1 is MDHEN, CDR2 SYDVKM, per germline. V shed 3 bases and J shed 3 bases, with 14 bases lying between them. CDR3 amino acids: CASSFPPQGDTEAFF. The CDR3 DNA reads TGTGCCAGCAGTTTTCCCCCACAGGGTGACACTGAAGCTTTCTTT.

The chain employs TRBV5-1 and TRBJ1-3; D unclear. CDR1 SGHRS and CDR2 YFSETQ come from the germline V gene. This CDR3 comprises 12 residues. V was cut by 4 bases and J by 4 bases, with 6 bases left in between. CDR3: CASSPRGNTIYF. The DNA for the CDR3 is TGCGCCAGCAGCCCCCGGGGAAACACCATATATTTT.

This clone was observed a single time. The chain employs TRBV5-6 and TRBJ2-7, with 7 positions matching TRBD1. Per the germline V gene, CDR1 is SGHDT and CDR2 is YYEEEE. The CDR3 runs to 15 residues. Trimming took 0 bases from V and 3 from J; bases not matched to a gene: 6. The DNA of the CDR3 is TGTGCCAGCAGCTTGGGACAGGGAAGGAGCTACGAGCAGTACTTC. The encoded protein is CASSLGQGRSYEQYF. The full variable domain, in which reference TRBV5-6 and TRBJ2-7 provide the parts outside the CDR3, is DAGVTQSPTHLIKTRGQQVTLRCSPKSGHDTVSWYQQALGQGPQFIFQYYEEEERQRGNFPDRFSGHQFPNYSSELNVNALLLGDSALYLCASSLGQGRSYEQYFGPGTRLTVT.

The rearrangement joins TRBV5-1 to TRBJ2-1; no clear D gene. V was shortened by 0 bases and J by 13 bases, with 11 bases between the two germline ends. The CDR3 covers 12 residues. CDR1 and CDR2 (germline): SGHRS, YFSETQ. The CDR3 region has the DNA TGCGCCAGCAGCTTGGCCGGTGGTACCCAGTTCTTC. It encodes CASSLAGGTQFF.

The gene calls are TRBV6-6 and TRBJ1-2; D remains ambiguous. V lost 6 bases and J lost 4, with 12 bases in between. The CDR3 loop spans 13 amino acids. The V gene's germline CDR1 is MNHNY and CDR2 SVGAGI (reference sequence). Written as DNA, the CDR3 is TGTGCCAGCAGCCTGGACGGACTCTATGGCTACACCTTC. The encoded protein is CASSLDGLYGYTF.

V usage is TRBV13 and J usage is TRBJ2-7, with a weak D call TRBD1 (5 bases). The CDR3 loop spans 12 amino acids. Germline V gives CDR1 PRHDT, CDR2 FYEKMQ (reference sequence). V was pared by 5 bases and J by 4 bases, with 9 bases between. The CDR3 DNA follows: TGTGCCAGCAGCGCGCAGGGATACGAGCAGTACTTC. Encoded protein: CASSAQGYEQYF. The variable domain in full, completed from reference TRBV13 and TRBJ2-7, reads AAGVIQSPRHLIKEKRETATLKCYPIPRHDTVYWYQQGPGQDPQFLISFYEKMQSDKGSIPDRFSAQQFSDYHSELNMSSLELGDSALYFCASSAQGYEQYFGPGTRLTVT.

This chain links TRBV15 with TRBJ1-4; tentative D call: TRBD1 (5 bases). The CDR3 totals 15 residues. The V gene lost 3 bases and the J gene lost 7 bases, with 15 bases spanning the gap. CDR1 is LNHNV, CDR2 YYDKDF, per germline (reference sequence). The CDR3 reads CATSRMTVTGEKLFF. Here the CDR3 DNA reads TGTGCCACCAGCAGGATGACAGTAACGGGTGAAAAACTGTTTTTT.